Listed here are 8 T cell receptor beta chains from one sample, sequenced in a study of cytomegalovirus exposure and HLA in healthy donors. The PCR contained 60 Vbeta and 13 Jbeta primers. Profiling relied on immunoSEQ multiplex PCR, and the TCRdb table lists in-frame clones only, not all of them. This sample carries 210,000 or so clones, over 60% of them seen once, and the ten largest clones take 1.5% to 2%. Sequencing input: PBMCs. These receptors all come from a man aged 18 to 29 in good health and CMV-seronegative.

The chain combines TRBV27 with TRBJ1-1; D unresolved. The CDR3 contains 16 residues. Trimming cost V 6 bases and J 1 base, with 18 bases left between them. Germline V gene lookup returns CDR1 MNHEY and CDR2 SMNVEV (reference sequence). The CDR3 protein is CASSNADWSGNTEAFF. CDR3 in DNA: TGTGCCAGCAGCAACGCCGACTGGAGCGGGAACACTGAAGCTTTCTTT.

The chain links TRBV12-2 to TRBJ2-3; no check of the table's D call, TRBD2, against the DNA was made. TRBV12-2 is described as a pseudogene. The CDR3 runs 21 residues. This chain's CDR3 is CASRLGTPTGLAGAPTDTQYF. In DNA form, the CDR3 reads TGTGCAAGTCGCTTAGGAACCCCAACGGGACTAGCGGGAGCCCCCACAGATACGCAGTATTTT.

The chain links TRBV6-1 to TRBJ2-2; a possible D gene is TRBD1 (5 bases). The CDR3 loop spans 15 amino acids. V lost 0 bases, J lost 5 bases, and 10 bases lay in between. Germline lookup yields CDR1 MNHNS and CDR2 SASEGT. The CDR3 is CASSEASGFTGELFF. CDR3 nucleotide sequence: TGTGCCAGCAGTGAAGCGTCAGGGTTTACCGGGGAGCTGTTTTTT.

The rearrangement links TRBV5-6 to TRBJ2-7; D remains ambiguous. Trimming removed 3 bases at V and 2 bases at J, with 12 bases between. Germline loops: CDR1 SGHDT, CDR2 YYEEEE. The CDR3 loop spans 14 amino acids. For the CDR3, the DNA is TGTGCCAGCAGCTCAGATAGAGGTCCCTACGAGCAGTACTTC. It yields the protein CASSSDRGPYEQYF.

This chain joins TRBV2 and TRBJ2-2; D perhaps matches TRBD2 (5 bases). V lost 2 bases and J lost 1, with 11 bases in between. CDR1 is SNHLY and CDR2 is FYNNEI in the germline V gene. This CDR3 is built from 16 residues. The CDR3 DNA is TGTGCCAGCAGTGAACGGGGATTGAGGAACACCGGGGAGCTGTTTTTT. Protein: CASSERGLRNTGELFF.

The chain recombines TRBV11-2 with TRBJ1-1; TRBD1 is a possible D gene (6 bases). The CDR3 spans 13 residues. The germline gives CDR1 SGHAT, CDR2 FQNNGV. V was trimmed by 5 bases and J by 1 base, leaving 8 bases between them. The CDR3 is CASSPGQNTEAFF. CDR3 nucleotides: TGTGCCAGCAGCCCGGGACAGAACACTGAAGCTTTCTTT.

This clone showed up just a few times. V gene TRBV4-2 combines with J gene TRBJ1-5, with TRBD1 matching 7 bases. Germline assignment: CDR1 LGHNA and CDR2 YNFKEQ. The CDR3 covers 15 residues. V dropped 5 bases and J dropped 10; count of bases not matched to a gene: 14. The chain's CDR3 is CASSESNRGVSPQHF. The CDR3 DNA reads as TGTGCCAGCAGCGAGTCGAACAGGGGAGTAAGCCCCCAGCATTTT.

V usage is TRBV7-3 and J usage is TRBJ2-7; 7 positions agree with TRBD2. Germline assignment: CDR1 SGHTA and CDR2 FQGTGA. This CDR3 has 15 amino acids. The J segment lost 2 bases and the V segment lost 5 bases, leaving 9 bases of the junction unmatched. This CDR3 is CASSRGAGRAYEQYF. In DNA form, the CDR3 reads TGTGCCAGCAGCCGAGGGGCAGGGAGGGCCTACGAGCAGTACTTC. Supplemented by reference TRBV7-3 and TRBJ2-7, the full variable domain reads GAGVSQTPSNKVTEKGKYVELRCDPISGHTALYWYRQSLGQGPEFLIYFQGTGAADDSGLPNDRFFAVRPEGSVSTLKIQRTERGDSAVYLCASSRGAGRAYEQYFGPGTRLTVT.